What follows are 3 T cell receptor beta chains derived from one specimen sequenced in a study of blood T cell repertoires in COVID-19. The method was immunoSEQ multiplex PCR; TCRdb's version includes in-frame clones alone and lacks a portion of them. The sample has approximately 130,000 clones; roughly 79% are singletons. The specimen sequenced was peripheral blood. These TCRs come from a human donor in a cohort sampled during active COVID-19.

The chain joins TRBV6-5 to TRBJ2-1; TRBD2 might be the D (5 bases). The CDR3 is 15 residues long. Trimming removed 4 bases from V and 5 bases from J, with 15 bases in between. Germline V lookup: CDR1 MNHEY, CDR2 SVGAGI. The CDR3 region has the DNA TGTGCCAGCAGTTCCGAAACCGACGGGAACAATGAGCAGTTCTTC. Its protein product is CASSSETDGNNEQFF.

The V call is TRBV12-5, the J call TRBJ2-7; the D is unclear. The CDR3 is 12 amino acids. The germline V gene encodes CDR1 LGHNT and CDR2 FRNRAP. Trimming removed 7 bases at V and 3 bases at J, with 10 bases between. This CDR3 is CASALEDYEQYF. The CDR3 DNA reads as TGTGCTAGTGCCCTCGAGGACTACGAGCAGTACTTC. Looking up the rest from reference TRBV12-5 and TRBJ2-7 gives the full variable domain: DARVTQTPRHKVTEMGQEVTMRCQPILGHNTVFWYRQTMMQGLELLAYFRNRAPLDDSGMPKDRFSAEMPDATLATLKIQPSEPRDSAVYFCASALEDYEQYFGPGTRLTVT.

The chain is built from TRBV3-1 (or the pseudogene TRBV3-2) and TRBJ1-3, with 9 bases identical to TRBD1. Trimming took 4 bases from V and 4 from J; bases not matched to a gene: 2. The CDR3 length is 14 residues. Germline V gene lookup returns CDR1 LGHDT and CDR2 YNNKEL (reference sequence). The CDR3 loop is CASSRTGAGNTIYF. CDR3 coding DNA: TGTGCCAGCAGCCGGACAGGGGCCGGAAACACCATATATTTT.